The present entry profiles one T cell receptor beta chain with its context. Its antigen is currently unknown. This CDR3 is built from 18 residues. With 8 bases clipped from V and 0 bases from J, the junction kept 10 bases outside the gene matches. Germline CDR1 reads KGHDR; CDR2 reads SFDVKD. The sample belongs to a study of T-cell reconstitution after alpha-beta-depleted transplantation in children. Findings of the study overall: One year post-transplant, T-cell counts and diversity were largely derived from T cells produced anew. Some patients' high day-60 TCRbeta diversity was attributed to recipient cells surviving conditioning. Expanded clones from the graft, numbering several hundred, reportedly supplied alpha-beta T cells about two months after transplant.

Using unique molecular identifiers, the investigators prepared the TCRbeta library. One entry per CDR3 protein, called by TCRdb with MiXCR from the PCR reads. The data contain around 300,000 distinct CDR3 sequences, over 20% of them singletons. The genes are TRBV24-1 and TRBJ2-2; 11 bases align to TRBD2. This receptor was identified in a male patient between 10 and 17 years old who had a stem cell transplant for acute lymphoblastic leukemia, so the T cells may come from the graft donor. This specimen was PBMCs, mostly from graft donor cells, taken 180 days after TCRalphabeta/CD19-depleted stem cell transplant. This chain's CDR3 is CATKWRCSGRANTGELFF. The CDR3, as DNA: TGTGCCACCAAGTGGAGGTGTAGCGGGAGGGCGAACACCGGGGAGCTGTTTTTT.